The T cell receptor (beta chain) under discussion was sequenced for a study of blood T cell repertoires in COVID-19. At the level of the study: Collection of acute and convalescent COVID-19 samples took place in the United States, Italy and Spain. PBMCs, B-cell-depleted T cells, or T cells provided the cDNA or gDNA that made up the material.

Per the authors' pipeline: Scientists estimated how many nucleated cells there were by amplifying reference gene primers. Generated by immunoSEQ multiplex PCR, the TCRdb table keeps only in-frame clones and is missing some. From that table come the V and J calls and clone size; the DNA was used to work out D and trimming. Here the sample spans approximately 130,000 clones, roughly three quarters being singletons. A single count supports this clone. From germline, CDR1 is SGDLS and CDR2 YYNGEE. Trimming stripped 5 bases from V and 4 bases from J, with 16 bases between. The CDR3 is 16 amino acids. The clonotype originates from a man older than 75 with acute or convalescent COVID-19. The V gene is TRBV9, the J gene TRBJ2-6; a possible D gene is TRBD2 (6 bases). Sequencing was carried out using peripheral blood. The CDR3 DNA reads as TGTGCCAGCAGTCACGGACTGCGGGAAGGGGCCAACGTCCTGACTTTC. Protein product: CASSHGLREGANVLTF.